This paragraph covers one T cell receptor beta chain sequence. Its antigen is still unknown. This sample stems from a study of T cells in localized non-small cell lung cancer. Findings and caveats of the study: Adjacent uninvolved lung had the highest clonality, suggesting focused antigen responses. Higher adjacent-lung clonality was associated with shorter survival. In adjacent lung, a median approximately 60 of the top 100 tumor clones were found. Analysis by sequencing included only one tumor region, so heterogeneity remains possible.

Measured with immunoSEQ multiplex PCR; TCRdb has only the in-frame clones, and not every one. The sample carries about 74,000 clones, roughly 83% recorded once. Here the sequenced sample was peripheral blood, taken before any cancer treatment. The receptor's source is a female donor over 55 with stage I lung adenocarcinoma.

The CDR3 protein is CASSPDRGVAGELFF. DNA of the CDR3: TGTGCCAGCAGCCCGGACAGGGGGGTGGCCGGGGAGCTGTTTTTT. The chain combines TRBV11-3 with TRBJ2-2; TRBD1 aligns across 10 bases. The germline V gene has CDR1 SGHNT and CDR2 YENEEA. The CDR3 spans 15 residues. V trimming: 5 bases; J trimming: 6 bases; junction bases outside the gene matches: 6.